Below, 27 T cell receptor beta chains from the same sample are listed, as sequenced in a study of shared clonotypes between healthy human individuals. The naive CD8 population came from CD45RO-negative cells selected for CCR7, without terminally differentiated effector memory CD45RA+ cells. Using immunoSEQ multiplex PCR, the repertoire was profiled, and TCRdb retains in-frame clones only, with some absent. The sample holds around 1.9 million clones, 90% to 95% seen once. The sequenced sample consisted of naive CD8+ T cells from PBMCs. Source of these receptors: a man aged 18 to 30 in good health. Some clones in this sample may be carry-over from other donors' samples.

The chain couples TRBV28 to TRBJ2-7; possibly TRBD1 or TRBD2 for D (5 bases each). V dropped 4 bases and J dropped 3 bases, with 16 bases sitting between them. This CDR3 region has 15 residues. Germline CDR1 and CDR2: MDHEN and SYDVKM. CDR3 bases: TGTGCCAGCAGTTGGCCCAGGGAGAACTACTACGAGCAGTACTTC. This sequence encodes CASSWPRENYYEQYF. The full variable domain, its missing parts supplied by reference TRBV28 and TRBJ2-7, is DVKVTQSSRYLVKRTGEKVFLECVQDMDHENMFWYRQDPGLGLRLIYFSYDVKMKEKGDIPEGYSVSREKKERFSLILESASTNQTSMYLCASSWPRENYYEQYFGPGTRLTVT.

The V call is TRBV29-1, the J call TRBJ2-1, with 9 bases that match TRBD2. This CDR3 comprises 19 residues. Germline CDR1 reads SQVTM; CDR2 reads ANQGSEA. Trimming at V came to 1 base and at J to 5 bases, leaving 18 bases not matched to a gene. This CDR3 is CSVEGVIAGVGAGDNEQFF. Here the CDR3 DNA reads TGCAGCGTTGAAGGCGTCATAGCGGGAGTGGGGGCCGGGGACAATGAGCAGTTCTTC.

The chain couples TRBV4-3 to TRBJ2-2; D is perhaps TRBD2 (5 bases). This CDR3 comprises 14 residues. V shed 1 base and J shed 6 bases, with 9 bases lying between them. Germline lookup yields CDR1 LGHNA and CDR2 YSLEER. CDR3 nucleotides: TGCGCCAGCAGCCAAGGTCCGGGGTCCGGGGAGCTGTTTTTT. Its translation is CASSQGPGSGELFF.

The chain joins TRBV6-6 to TRBJ2-7; 11 nucleotides align to TRBD2. CDR1 is MNHNY, CDR2 SVGAGI, per germline (reference sequence). CDR3 length equals 14 residues. The V segment lost 6 bases and the J segment 4 bases; nucleotides outside the gene matches: 5. The CDR3 protein is CASSFTSGRYEQYF. CDR3 DNA sequence: TGTGCCAGCAGCTTCACTAGCGGGAGATACGAGCAGTACTTC.

The CDR3 nucleotides read TGTGCCAGCAGGGGCGGGGCTGGTAGCAATCAGCCCCAGCATTTT. Its protein product is CASRGGAGSNQPQHF. The chain couples TRBV7-8 to TRBJ1-5; possible D gene TRBD1, 5 bases. The CDR3 is made up of 15 amino acids. V lost 6 bases to trimming and J lost 0 bases, with 12 bases between them. Germline CDR1 and CDR2: SGHVS and FQNEAQ.

This clone was counted a single time. The J gene is TRBJ2-7, the V gene TRBV11-2; D possibly uses TRBD1 or TRBD2 (5 bases each). Germline V gene lookup returns CDR1 SGHAT and CDR2 FQNNGV. The CDR3 length is 14 residues. V lost 3 bases, J lost 2 bases, and 11 bases lay in between. CDR3 amino acids: CASSFSRGTYEQYF. The CDR3 DNA sequence: TGTGCCAGCAGCTTCAGTCGGGGCACCTACGAGCAGTACTTC.

This clone appeared once. The chain combines TRBV21-1 with TRBJ2-7; TRBD2, the table's D call, lacks a check against the DNA. TRBV21-1 is labeled a pseudogene. This CDR3 is 13 amino acids long. The CDR3 DNA follows: TGTGCCAGGGATAGCGGAGGGGAGACCGAGCAGTACTTC. Its protein is CARDSGGETEQYF.

The chain has TRBV7-9 and TRBJ2-5; 9 nucleotides align to TRBD2. Trimming cost V 6 bases and J 3 bases; bases outside gene matches: 8. This CDR3 comprises 15 residues. Germline values: CDR1 SEHNR, CDR2 FQNEAQ (reference sequence). The CDR3 DNA sequence: TGTGCCAGCAGAGAACAGCGGGAGGAGAAAGAGACCCAGTACTTC. This codes for CASREQREEKETQYF.

For this clone: Other DNA sequences in this specimen translate into the identical CDR3. The V call is TRBV28, the J call TRBJ1-5; D uncertain. Trimming took 3 bases from V and 3 from J, leaving 9 bases between them. Per germline, CDR1 MDHEN and CDR2 SYDVKM. This CDR3 is built from 14 residues. The CDR3 region has the DNA TGTGCCAGCAGTTTCCCTGGTACCAATCAGCCCCAGCATTTT. Amino acid sequence: CASSFPGTNQPQHF. Using reference TRBV28 and TRBJ1-5 for the parts outside the CDR3, the full variable domain is DVKVTQSSRYLVKRTGEKVFLECVQDMDHENMFWYRQDPGLGLRLIYFSYDVKMKEKGDIPEGYSVSREKKERFSLILESASTNQTSMYLCASSFPGTNQPQHFGDGTRLSIL.

The J gene is TRBJ2-3, the V gene TRBV6-5; TRBD2 might be the D (6 bases). This CDR3 has 13 amino acids. V dropped 5 bases and J dropped 4 bases, with 10 bases sitting between them. CDR1 is MNHEY, CDR2 SVGAGI, per germline. Here the CDR3 reads CASSLPGADTQYF. CDR3 DNA: TGTGCCAGCAGTCTCCCGGGGGCAGATACGCAGTATTTT.

This clone occurred once. The DNA for the CDR3 is TGCACCAGCAACACGTGGGAGGGAGGTGGCACAGATACGCAGTATTTT. It specifies CTSNTWEGGGTDTQYF. V and J are TRBV1 and TRBJ2-3; the D call of TRBD2 is as the table states it, not checked on the DNA. TRBV1 is tagged as a pseudogene. This CDR3 has 16 amino acids.

The rearrangement links TRBV7-3 to TRBJ2-5, with no clear D. The CDR3 spans 14 residues. V shed 0 bases and J shed 2 bases, with 7 bases lying between them. From germline, CDR1 is SGHTA and CDR2 FQGTGA. The CDR3 is CASSLTSEQETQYF. Written as DNA, the CDR3 is TGTGCCAGCAGCTTAACTTCCGAGCAAGAGACCCAGTACTTC. Supplemented by reference TRBV7-3 and TRBJ2-5, the full variable domain reads GAGVSQTPSNKVTEKGKYVELRCDPISGHTALYWYRQSLGQGPEFLIYFQGTGAADDSGLPNDRFFAVRPEGSVSTLKIQRTERGDSAVYLCASSLTSEQETQYFGPGTRLLVL.

The chain has TRBV27 and TRBJ2-7; 7 bases are shared with TRBD2. CDR1 MNHEY and CDR2 SMNVEV come from the germline V gene (reference sequence). The V gene end was trimmed by 1 base and the J gene end by 6 bases; junction bases not matched to a gene: 9. The CDR3 is 15 residues long. CDR3 region: CASSLFAGVGREQYF. CDR3 bases: TGTGCCAGCAGTTTATTTGCGGGAGTGGGGCGCGAGCAGTACTTC.

The gene calls are TRBV4-1 and TRBJ2-1; perhaps TRBD2 as D (5 bases). CDR3 length equals 17 residues. V lost 1 base and J lost 0, with 13 bases in between. Germline V CDR1 and CDR2: MGHRA, YSYEKL. CDR3 DNA sequence: TGCGCCAGCAGCCAAGGTAGGGCGGGCGGCTCCTACAATGAGCAGTTCTTC. This encodes CASSQGRAGGSYNEQFF.

The rearrangement links TRBV19 to TRBJ1-1; D uncertain. The V gene lost 3 bases and the J gene lost 1 base, with 9 bases spanning the gap. The CDR3 contains 14 residues. CDR1 LNHDA and CDR2 SQIVND come from the germline V gene (reference sequence). CDR3 in amino acids: CASSIGATNTEAFF. The CDR3 nucleotides are TGTGCCAGTAGTATTGGTGCAACGAACACTGAAGCTTTCTTT. Combining the CDR3 with reference TRBV19 and TRBJ1-1 gives the whole variable domain DGGITQSPKYLFRKEGQNVTLSCEQNLNHDAMYWYRQDPGQGLRLIYYSQIVNDFQKGDIAEGYSVSREKKESFPLTVTSAQKNPTAFYLCASSIGATNTEAFFGQGTRLTVV.

The V call is TRBV5-6, the J call TRBJ2-7, with 7 bases lining up with TRBD1. The CDR3 loop spans 16 amino acids. V was pared by 0 bases and J by 2 bases, with 8 bases of the junction left unmatched. CDR1 is SGHDT, CDR2 YYEEEE, per germline. For the CDR3, the DNA is TGTGCCAGCAGCTTGGTCCCCGACAGGGACCCCTACGAGCAGTACTTC. Its translation is CASSLVPDRDPYEQYF.

The chain joins TRBV6-6 to TRBJ2-3, with TRBD2 matching over 7 bases. The CDR3 covers 16 residues. Germline values: CDR1 MNHNY, CDR2 SVGAGI (reference sequence). The junction had 6 bases not matched to a gene; V was cut back by 1 base and J by 2 bases. The DNA of the CDR3 is TGTGCCAGCAGTTACTTGCTAGCGGAGGACACAGATACGCAGTATTTT. The encoded protein is CASSYLLAEDTDTQYF.

The rearrangement uses TRBV21-1 and TRBJ1-2; TRBD1, the table's D call, was not compared with the DNA. TRBV21-1 counts as a pseudogene. The CDR3 spans 15 residues. CDR3 amino acids: CASLIWGQRVYGYTF. Written as DNA, the CDR3 is TGTGCCAGCCTCATCTGGGGACAGAGAGTCTATGGCTACACCTTC.

To note about this clone: This specimen includes other DNA sequences encoding the same CDR3. This chain connects TRBV27 to TRBJ2-7; 9 nucleotides line up with TRBD1. Germline-derived CDR1 and CDR2 are MNHEY and SMNVEV (reference sequence). V lost 6 bases to trimming and J lost 3 bases; unmatched junction nucleotides: 3. The CDR3 has 13 amino acids. The CDR3 DNA is TGTGCCAGCAGCTGGGGACAGGGCTACGAGCAGTACTTC. It specifies CASSWGQGYEQYF.

The V gene is TRBV9, the J gene TRBJ1-5, with D hard to call. The CDR3 has 13 residues. The V gene's germline CDR1 is SGDLS and CDR2 YYNGEE. V was trimmed by 0 bases and J by 7 bases, leaving 8 bases between them. This CDR3 is CASSVGLRQPQHF. CDR3 in DNA: TGTGCCAGCAGCGTAGGTTTGAGGCAGCCCCAGCATTTT.

This chain connects TRBV30 to TRBJ2-3, with D perhaps TRBD2 (5 bases). Trimming left V 0 bases short and J 4 bases short, with 17 bases between. Germline CDR1 and CDR2: GTSNPN and SVGIG (reference sequence). The CDR3 totals 16 residues. The DNA for the CDR3 is TGTGCCTGGAGTGTCGGGCGGACTCCGAGGGCAGATACGCAGTATTTT. Its protein is CAWSVGRTPRADTQYF.

The chain uses TRBV29-1 and TRBJ2-1; 7 nucleotides agree with TRBD2. CDR3 length equals 16 residues. The germline CDR1 and CDR2 sequences are SQVTM and ANQGSEA. Trimming cost V 5 bases and J 9 bases; bases outside gene matches: 19. CDR3 in DNA: TGCAGCGTTACAATCCCCCTAGGCGGGAGCCGGACTGAGCAGTTCTTC. Its protein product is CSVTIPLGGSRTEQFF.

The gene calls are TRBV7-8 and TRBJ1-5; maybe TRBD1 (6 bases). The germline V gene encodes CDR1 SGHVS and CDR2 FQNEAQ. V was cut by 1 base and J by 6 bases, with 7 bases left in between. This CDR3 is built from 13 residues. The CDR3 bases are TGTGCCAGCAGCTTAGAGGGGGTTCAGCCCCAGCATTTT. It translates to CASSLEGVQPQHF.

V usage is TRBV28 and J usage is TRBJ2-7, with D possibly matching TRBD1 (6 bases). V gave up 5 bases and J gave up 1 base, with 15 bases separating them. CDR1 is MDHEN, CDR2 SYDVKM, per germline. The length of the CDR3 is 15 residues. DNA of the CDR3: TGTGCCAGCAGTGCCTTCCTCGACAGGTCCTACGAGCAGTACTTC. This translates into CASSAFLDRSYEQYF.

The chain joins TRBV14 to TRBJ2-7; the D gene is possibly TRBD2 (6 bases). Trimming cost V 4 bases and J 2 bases, with 15 bases left between them. Per germline, CDR1 SGHDN and CDR2 FVKESK. There are 15 residues in the CDR3. CDR3 in DNA: TGTGCCAGCAGCCTGGGTGTAGGAGGGCCCTACGAGCAGTACTTC. Its translation: CASSLGVGGPYEQYF.

The chain carries TRBV15 and TRBJ1-2, with a tentative D call TRBD1 (6 bases). V lost 3 bases and J lost 6, with 14 bases in between. The CDR3 contains 14 residues. From germline, CDR1 is LNHNV and CDR2 YYDKDF (reference sequence). CDR3 sequence: CATSSWTEEDGYTF. The CDR3 nucleotides read TGTGCCACCAGCAGTTGGACAGAGGAAGATGGCTACACCTTC.

The chain is built from TRBV7-9 and TRBJ2-6; D unresolved. The CDR3 contains 18 residues. V was trimmed by 3 bases and J by 4 bases, leaving 19 bases between them. The V gene's germline CDR1 is SEHNR and CDR2 FQNEAQ (reference sequence). The CDR3 DNA reads TGTGCCAGCAGCTTCCCTCACTCACGTACGACCGGGGCCAACGTCCTGACTTTC. Its protein is CASSFPHSRTTGANVLTF. The complete variable domain, with remaining parts taken from reference TRBV7-9 and TRBJ2-6, reads DTGVSQNPRHKITKRGQNVTFRCDPISEHNRLYWYRQTLGQGPEFLTYFQNEAQLEKSRLLSDRFSAERPKGSFSTLEIQRTEQGDSAMYLCASSFPHSRTTGANVLTFGAGSRLTVL.